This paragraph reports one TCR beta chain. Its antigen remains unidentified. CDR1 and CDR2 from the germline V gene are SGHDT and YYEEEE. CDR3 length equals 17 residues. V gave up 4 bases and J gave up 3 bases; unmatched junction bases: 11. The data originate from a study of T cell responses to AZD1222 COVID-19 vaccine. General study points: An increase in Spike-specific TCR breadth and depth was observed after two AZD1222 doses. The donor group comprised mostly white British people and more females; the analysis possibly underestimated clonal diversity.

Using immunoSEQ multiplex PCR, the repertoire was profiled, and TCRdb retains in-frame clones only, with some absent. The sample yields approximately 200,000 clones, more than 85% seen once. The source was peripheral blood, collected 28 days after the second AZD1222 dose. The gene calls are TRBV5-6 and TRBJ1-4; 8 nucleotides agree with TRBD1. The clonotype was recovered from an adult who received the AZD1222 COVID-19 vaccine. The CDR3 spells CASSKARGRTPNEKLFF. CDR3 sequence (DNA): TGTGCCAGCAGCAAAGCCAGGGGGCGCACTCCTAATGAAAAACTGTTTTTT.